The sequence of this T cell receptor beta chain was determined in a study of CD8 T cells in Susac syndrome. An amount of RNA that ranged from 0.5 to 1 ug was reverse transcribed with random hexamers. TCRdb processed the immunoSEQ multiplex PCR reads anew with MiXCR; each CDR3 protein has one entry. The sample records about 300,000 distinct CDR3 sequences, about 88% being singletons. The CDR3 consists of 15 residues. The V and J ends lost 5 bases and 9 bases, in that order; junction bases with no gene match: 12. Germline V gene data show CDR1 as SGHVS and CDR2 as FQNEAQ. V and J are TRBV7-8 and TRBJ2-1, with TRBD2 matching over 8 bases. The receptor comes from a human donor with multiple sclerosis. Sequencing input: CD8+ T cells from PBMCs. The CDR3 nucleotides are TGTGCCAGCAGCCCACCGGGACTAGAGGGGGGTGAGCAGTTCTTC. Translating gives CASSPPGLEGGEQFF. The whole variable domain, filled in from reference TRBV7-8 and TRBJ2-1, reads GAGVSQSPRYKVAKRGQDVALRCDPISGHVSLFWYQQALGQGPEFLTYFQNEAQLDKSGLPSDRFFAERPEGSVSTLKIQRTQQEDSAVYLCASSPPGLEGGEQFFGPGTRLTVL.